This T cell receptor beta chain was sequenced during a study of CD8 T cells in ankylosing spondylitis. The study, taken as a whole, reports: Disease-linked clones were found to be CD8+ and relatively rare in peripheral blood. One TCR beta motif, made up of roughly eight highly homologous variants, appeared characteristic of ankylosing spondylitis blood.

This clonotype came up many times. Antigen: not known. The CDR3 extends over 14 amino acids. Germline V gives CDR1 DFQATT, CDR2 SNEGSKA (reference sequence). With 5 bases removed from V and 3 bases from J, the gap between germline ends came to 17 bases. TCRdb ran MiXCR on the 5' RACE reads and lists one entry per CDR3 protein. The table shows about 460,000 distinct CDR3 sequences, with 5.3% occurring only once. This TCR came from a male donor with ankylosing spondylitis. The chain joins TRBV20-1 to TRBJ2-7; unclear D gene. The sample comprised blood, either unsorted or a sorted T cell fraction (not recorded which). CDR3 region: CSALSPGPNYEQYF. The CDR3 coding sequence is TGCAGTGCTTTATCACCCGGACCGAACTACGAGCAGTACTTC.